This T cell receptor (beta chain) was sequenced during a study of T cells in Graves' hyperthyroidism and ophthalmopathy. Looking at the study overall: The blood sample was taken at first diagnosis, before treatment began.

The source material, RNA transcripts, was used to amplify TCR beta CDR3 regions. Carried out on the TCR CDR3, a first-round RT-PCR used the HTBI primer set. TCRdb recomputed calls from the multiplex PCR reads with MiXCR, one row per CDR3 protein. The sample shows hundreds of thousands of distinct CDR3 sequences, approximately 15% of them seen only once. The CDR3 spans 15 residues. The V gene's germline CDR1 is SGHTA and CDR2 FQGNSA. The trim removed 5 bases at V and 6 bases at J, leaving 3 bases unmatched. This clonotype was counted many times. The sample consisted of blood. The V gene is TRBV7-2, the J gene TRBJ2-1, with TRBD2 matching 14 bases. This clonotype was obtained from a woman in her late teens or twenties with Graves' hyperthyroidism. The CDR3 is CASSLGLAGGNEQFF. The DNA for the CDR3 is TGTGCCAGCAGCCTTGGACTAGCGGGAGGCAATGAGCAGTTCTTC.